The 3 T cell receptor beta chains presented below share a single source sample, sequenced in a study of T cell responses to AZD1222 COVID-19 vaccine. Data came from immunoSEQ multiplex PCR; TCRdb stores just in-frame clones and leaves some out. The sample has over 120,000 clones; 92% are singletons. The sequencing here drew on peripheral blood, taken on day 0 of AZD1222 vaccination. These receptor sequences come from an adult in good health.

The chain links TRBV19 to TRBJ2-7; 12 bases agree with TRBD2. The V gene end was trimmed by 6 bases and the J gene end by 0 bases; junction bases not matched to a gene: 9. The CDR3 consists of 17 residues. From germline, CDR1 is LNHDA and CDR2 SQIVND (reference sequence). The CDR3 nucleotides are TGTGCCAGTAGCAGCAGGGGACTAGCGGGTTTCTCCTACGAGCAGTACTTC. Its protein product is CASSSRGLAGFSYEQYF.

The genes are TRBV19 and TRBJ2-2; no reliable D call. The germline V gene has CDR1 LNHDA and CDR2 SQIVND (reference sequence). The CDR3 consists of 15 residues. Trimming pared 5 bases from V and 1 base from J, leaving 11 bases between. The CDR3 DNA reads TGTGCCAGTAGTCCGGTGCGGCGGAACACCGGGGAGCTGTTTTTT. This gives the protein CASSPVRRNTGELFF.

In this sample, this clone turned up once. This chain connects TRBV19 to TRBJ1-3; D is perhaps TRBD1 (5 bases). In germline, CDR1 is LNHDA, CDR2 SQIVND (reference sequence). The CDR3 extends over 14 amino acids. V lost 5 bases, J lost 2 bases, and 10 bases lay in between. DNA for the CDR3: TGTGCCAGTAGTGCCGGGACCCCTGGAAACACCATATATTTT. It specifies CASSAGTPGNTIYF.